This note documents a single TCR beta chain sequence. Its antigen remains unknown. The CDR3 length is 16 residues. Trimming at V came to 0 bases and at J to 10 bases, leaving 10 bases not matched to a gene. Germline lookup yields CDR1 MNHNS and CDR2 SASEGT. The sample originates from a study of graft-versus-host responses after intestinal transplantation. Overall study context: Every transplant recipient was induced with anti-thymocyte globulin, then maintained on tacrolimus and steroids for roughly 3 years.

Study findings and constraints: Recipient marrow showed GvH clones, some seen first in ileum or blood. Early post-transplant falls in HvG clones accompanied the peak levels of circulating GvH clones. Clonal ratios of graft-versus-host to host-versus-graft in allografts were high for patients exhibiting graft-donor T cell macrochimerism.

Produced via immunoSEQ multiplex PCR; TCRdb's table is partial and in-frame only. The table shows about 88,000 clones, with roughly 90% occurring only once. This material consisted of unstimulated CD4+ T cells sorted from spleen or lymph node cells, taken before transplant. The TCR comes from a human donor who was the organ donor for an intestinal transplant. The chain uses TRBV6-1 and TRBJ1-4; 8 bases align to TRBD1. The CDR3 here is CASSEATGTGGGKLFF. CDR3 in DNA: TGTGCCAGCAGTGAAGCGACCGGGACAGGCGGCGGAAAACTGTTTTTT.